This paragraph reports one T cell receptor (beta chain). The junction departs from germline at one end; a sequencing error may be responsible. The data derive from a study of blood T cells in healthy people across ages. Primed by a sample-barcoded 5' primer and a J-beta primer mix, a second PCR proceeded for roughly 7 to 11 cycles. Template switching added a 12-random-nucleotide identifier to every cDNA molecule. Each CDR3 protein gets one entry after TCRdb re-called the 5' RACE reads with MiXCR. The sample lists about 1 million distinct CDR3 sequences, 35% to 55% seen once, with approximately 17% in the top ten. Germline CDR1 reads MNHNY; CDR2 reads SVGAGI (reference sequence). The CDR3 is made up of 14 amino acids.

The sequence derives from a woman aged 55-70 years in good health. Sequences were obtained from blood. The rearrangement joins TRBV6-6 to TRBJ1-6; the D is unclear. The DNA of the CDR3 is TGTGCCAGCAGTTACTCGGAGACGTCGCCACCCCCCCACTTT. Translated, it gives CASSYSETSPPPHF.